The clone carrying this T cell receptor (beta chain) was counted many times. This CDR3 spans 15 amino acids. Trimming shortened V by 0 bases and J by 4 bases, and 12 bases separated the two germline ends. Per the germline V gene, CDR1 is SGHRS and CDR2 is YFSETQ. These data belong to a study of T cells in Graves' hyperthyroidism and ophthalmopathy. Researchers amplified the TCR beta CDR3 regions from RNA transcripts. The HTBI primer set drove a first-round RT-PCR of the TCR CDR3. TCRdb re-analysed the multiplex PCR reads in MiXCR, keeping a single row per CDR3 protein. The sample gives fewer than 350,000 distinct CDR3 sequences, 20% to 25% of which show up once; around 48% is in the top ten.

Sequenced input: blood. This clonotype was sampled from a woman aged 50 to 60 with Graves' hyperthyroidism. The rearrangement joins TRBV5-1 to TRBJ2-3; D unclear. CDR3 loop: CASSLALGNADTQYF. The CDR3 nucleotides read TGCGCCAGCAGCTTGGCCCTGGGGAACGCAGATACGCAGTATTTT.